The clone carrying this TCR beta chain was seen repeatedly, ten times or more. This CDR3 region has 17 residues. V shed 4 bases and J 6 bases; nucleotides not matched to a gene: 12. Germline V gene sequence: CDR1 LGHDT, CDR2 YNNKEL (reference sequence). This sample is part of a study of CD8 T cells in ankylosing spondylitis. TCRdb re-derived calls from the 5' RACE reads in MiXCR, one entry per CDR3 protein. Of some 220,000 distinct CDR3 sequences in the sample, about 10% were seen once. The clonotype originates from a male donor with ankylosing spondylitis or in good health (not recorded which). The genes are TRBV3-1 and TRBJ2-1; 10 bases fit TRBD2. The sequenced sample consisted of blood, either unsorted or a sorted T cell fraction (not recorded which). The CDR3 loop is CASSPGLAEGHGNEQFF. CDR3 in DNA: TGTGCCAGCAGCCCTGGACTAGCGGAAGGACATGGCAATGAGCAGTTCTTC.